This T cell receptor (beta chain) is from a study of blood T cell repertoires in COVID-19. In Seattle, patients joined the study during active infection and were tracked longitudinally. Per the original methods: For nucleated cells, counts were estimated from reference gene primer amplification. The method was immunoSEQ multiplex PCR; TCRdb's version includes in-frame clones alone and lacks a portion of them. Clone size and the V and J calls come from that table; the DNA yielded D and trimming. The repertoire holds 250,000 to 400,000 clones, roughly 90% seen once, with under 3.5% in the top ten. Germline loops: CDR1 MDHEN, CDR2 SYDVKM. The CDR3 runs to 11 residues. V lost 6 bases and J 6 bases, leaving 8 bases between the germline ends.

This sequence was found in a woman aged 25 to 39 with COVID-19, enrolled during active disease. The source material was peripheral blood. The chain combines TRBV28 with TRBJ1-2; no definite D call. The CDR3 DNA follows: TGTGCCAGCAGCAATACAAATGGCTACACCTTC. Protein product: CASSNTNGYTF.